This entry lists 32 T cell receptor beta chains sequenced from one sample in a study of shared clonotypes between healthy human individuals. The protocol was immunoSEQ multiplex PCR, while the TCRdb copy is restricted to in-frame clones and leaves out a portion. The table records just over 2,000,000 clones, roughly 95% of them present only once. Terminally differentiated effector memory CD45RA+ cells were excluded by CCR7 positive selection of CD45RO-negative cells. Sequences were obtained from naive CD8+ T cells sorted from blood. The receptors stem from a man aged 18 to 29 in good health.

CDR3 bases: TGTGCCAGCTTTCTCGGACAGGGTCAGAACACTGAAGCTTTCTTT. Protein: CASFLGQGQNTEAFF. The chain employs TRBV27 and TRBJ1-1; TRBD1 matches 8 bases. Trimming at V came to 8 bases and at J to 1 base, leaving 9 bases not matched to a gene. This CDR3 contains 15 residues. Germline-derived CDR1 and CDR2 are MNHEY and SMNVEV (reference sequence).

This clone came up once. The gene calls are TRBV6-6 and TRBJ2-7; 7 bases line up with TRBD2. Germline V lookup: CDR1 MNHNY, CDR2 SVGAGI (reference sequence). This CDR3 comprises 14 residues. The V and J ends lost 4 bases and 2 bases, in that order; junction bases with no gene match: 5. This CDR3 is CASSSRLAPYEQYF. DNA for the CDR3: TGTGCCAGCAGTTCCCGACTAGCTCCCTACGAGCAGTACTTC.

Turning to this clone: Other DNA sequences in the same sample also yield this CDR3. The chain carries TRBV27 and TRBJ1-2, with a possible D match to TRBD1 (5 bases). The germline V gene encodes CDR1 MNHEY and CDR2 SMNVEV (reference sequence). The CDR3 spans 12 residues. The V end was cut by 3 bases, the J end by 8 bases, with 10 bases between. The CDR3 DNA sequence: TGTGCCAGCAGTTTTCGCGGGGGAGGCTACACCTTC. This sequence encodes CASSFRGGGYTF.

V is TRBV7-9 and J is TRBJ1-3, with D unresolved. The germline V gene encodes CDR1 SEHNR and CDR2 FQNEAQ (reference sequence). The CDR3 is 13 amino acids. V lost 5 bases to trimming and J lost 4 bases, with 9 bases between them. The CDR3 DNA reads as TGTGCCAGCAGCCCAAGCATAGGAAACACCATATATTTT. This encodes CASSPSIGNTIYF. Based on the CDR3 plus reference TRBV7-9 and TRBJ1-3, the full variable domain is DTGVSQNPRHKITKRGQNVTFRCDPISEHNRLYWYRQTLGQGPEFLTYFQNEAQLEKSRLLSDRFSAERPKGSFSTLEIQRTEQGDSAMYLCASSPSIGNTIYFGEGSWLTVV.

This clone has only one observation. This chain links TRBV25-1 with TRBJ2-7; 8 bases align to TRBD1. The CDR3 is made up of 14 amino acids. The V gene end was trimmed by 4 bases and the J gene end by 1 base; junction bases not matched to a gene: 3. Germline CDR1 MGHDK, CDR2 SYGVNS. CDR3 region: CASSATGESYEQYF. CDR3 nucleotides: TGTGCCAGCAGTGCGACAGGGGAGTCCTACGAGCAGTACTTC.

The gene calls are TRBV9 and TRBJ2-5, with TRBD2 matching over 9 bases. V shed 3 bases and J 5 bases; nucleotides not matched to a gene: 11. CDR3 length: 16 amino acids. Germline CDR1 SGDLS, CDR2 YYNGEE. CDR3 coding DNA: TGTGCCAGCAGCGCGGTATCAGCGGGGGGTCGGGAGACCCAGTACTTC. This gives the protein CASSAVSAGGRETQYF.

The V and J genes are TRBV12-5 and TRBJ2-1; possibly TRBD2 for D (6 bases). V was trimmed by 5 bases and J by 4 bases, leaving 12 bases between them. CDR3 size: 14 residues. The germline gives CDR1 LGHNT, CDR2 FRNRAP. CDR3 residues: CASGVWGDYNEQFF. The CDR3 coding sequence is TGTGCTAGTGGTGTCTGGGGGGATTACAATGAGCAGTTCTTC.

This clone came up once. The chain links TRBV18 to TRBJ1-5, with D perhaps TRBD1 (5 bases). The CDR3 is 15 amino acids. Germline lookup yields CDR1 KGHSH and CDR2 LQKENI. V shed 3 bases and J shed 3 bases, with 12 bases lying between them. In DNA form, the CDR3 reads TGTGCCAGCTCACCTGGGGGGGAGGACAATCAGCCCCAGCATTTT. Its protein product is CASSPGGEDNQPQHF.

In its sample, this clone was seen once. Other DNA sequences in the sample encode the same CDR3. This chain connects TRBV27 to TRBJ2-7; the match to TRBD1 covers 9 bases. CDR3 length: 14 amino acids. The germline CDR1 and CDR2 sequences are MNHEY and SMNVEV (reference sequence). V lost 4 bases, J lost 3 bases, and 4 bases stayed unmatched. CDR3 bases: TGTGCCAGCAGTTCAGGGACAGGGTACTACGAGCAGTACTTC. It yields the protein CASSSGTGYYEQYF.

The gene calls are TRBV30 and TRBJ2-1; D gene uncertain. V was cut by 3 bases and J by 7 bases, with 10 bases left in between. Germline V gene sequence: CDR1 GTSNPN, CDR2 SVGIG (reference sequence). The CDR3 contains 12 residues. The CDR3 spells CAWSHDANEQFF. In DNA, the CDR3 is TGTGCCTGGAGCCATGACGCGAATGAGCAGTTCTTC.

A remark on this clone: The sample contains more than one DNA sequence encoding this CDR3. V gene TRBV4-3 combines with J gene TRBJ1-1; no reliable D call. CDR3 length: 14 amino acids. From germline, CDR1 is LGHNA and CDR2 YSLEER. The V gene lost 1 base and the J gene lost 2 bases, with 8 bases spanning the gap. CDR3 protein: CASSQVEGNTEAFF. The CDR3 coding sequence is TGCGCCAGCAGCCAAGTCGAGGGAAACACTGAAGCTTTCTTT.

This rearrangement joins TRBV7-8 to TRBJ1-6; D call uncertain. This CDR3 has 16 amino acids. Per the germline V gene, CDR1 is SGHVS and CDR2 is FQNEAQ. The V end was cut by 0 bases, the J end by 8 bases, with 14 bases between. The CDR3 spells CASSLAYTIADSPLHF. The CDR3, as DNA: TGTGCCAGCAGCTTAGCCTACACGATAGCGGATTCACCCCTCCACTTT.

On this clone itself: This same CDR3 is encoded by further DNA sequences in the sample. This chain links TRBV9 with TRBJ2-1, with no clear D. Germline CDR1 SGDLS, CDR2 YYNGEE. The CDR3 loop spans 12 amino acids. V shed 4 bases and J shed 5 bases, with 7 bases lying between them. As DNA, the CDR3 is TGTGCCAGCAGCCCCCCGAACAATGAGCAGTTCTTC. Translation: CASSPPNNEQFF.

This clone was counted once. Other DNA sequences within the sample encode an identical CDR3. The chain couples TRBV5-4 to TRBJ2-3; tentatively, D is TRBD2 (5 bases). With 2 bases removed from V and 2 bases from J, the gap between germline ends came to 9 bases. Germline loops: CDR1 SGHNT, CDR2 YYREEE (reference sequence). The CDR3 length is 14 residues. CDR3 residues: CASSLGLNTDTQYF. The CDR3 DNA reads TGTGCCAGCAGCTTAGGACTGAACACAGATACGCAGTATTTT.

The V call is TRBV27, the J call TRBJ2-2, with D uncertain. The CDR3 length is 15 residues. V lost 4 bases to trimming and J lost 5 bases, with 14 bases between them. Germline CDR1 MNHEY, CDR2 SMNVEV (reference sequence). CDR3 residues: CASSYRAPDTGELFF. The CDR3 DNA sequence: TGTGCCAGCAGTTACCGGGCCCCGGATACCGGGGAGCTGTTTTTT.

The chain couples TRBV9 to TRBJ1-5; maybe TRBD1 (5 bases). This CDR3 is 14 amino acids long. The germline V and J ends were trimmed by 4 bases and 9 bases, with 17 bases remaining between them. The V gene's germline CDR1 is SGDLS and CDR2 YYNGEE. CDR3 coding DNA: TGTGCCAGCAGCCCTGGGCCAGGGTTGGGGCCCCAGCATTTT. Its protein product is CASSPGPGLGPQHF.

The V call is TRBV10-2, the J call TRBJ2-3; D not resolved. Germline CDR1 and CDR2: WSHSY and SAAADI. CDR3 length equals 14 residues. The V gene lost 3 bases and the J gene lost 0 bases, with 7 bases spanning the gap. The DNA of the CDR3 is TGCGCCAGCAGTGACCGTGTCAGCACAGATACGCAGTATTTT. It translates to CASSDRVSTDTQYF.

The chain carries TRBV6-1 and TRBJ2-7; D gene ambiguous. The CDR3 runs 11 residues. V lost 6 bases, J lost 6 bases, and 9 bases lay in between. The germline gives CDR1 MNHNS, CDR2 SASEGT. The CDR3 reads CASRHDPEQYF. As DNA, the CDR3 is TGTGCCAGCAGACACGACCCCGAGCAGTACTTC.

This rearrangement joins TRBV5-6 to TRBJ2-3; 9 nucleotides line up with TRBD2. This CDR3 comprises 18 residues. Germline V gene sequence: CDR1 SGHDT, CDR2 YYEEEE. V gave up 0 bases and J gave up 0 bases; unmatched junction bases: 8. CDR3 loop: CASSLAVTSGGSTDTQYF. The CDR3 DNA reads TGTGCCAGCAGCTTGGCAGTGACTAGCGGAGGGAGCACAGATACGCAGTATTTT.

The chain combines TRBV19 with TRBJ2-5; weak D call: TRBD1 (7 bases). Germline V gives CDR1 LNHDA, CDR2 SQIVND (reference sequence). Trimming shortened V by 3 bases and J by 4 bases, and 12 bases separated the two germline ends. This CDR3 has 14 amino acids. The CDR3 protein is CASSIGGGRETQYF. The CDR3 nucleotides read TGTGCCAGTAGTATTGGAGGGGGCAGAGAGACCCAGTACTTC.

The chain is built from TRBV30 and TRBJ2-2; TRBD2 agrees at 14 bases. This CDR3 is 14 amino acids long. V was clipped by 7 bases and J by 7 bases; unmatched bases: 5. CDR1 and CDR2 (germline): GTSNPN, SVGIG (reference sequence). Here the CDR3 reads CALTSGRAGGELFF. In DNA form, the CDR3 reads TGTGCCTTGACTAGCGGGAGGGCCGGCGGGGAGCTGTTTTTT.

The chain links TRBV13 to TRBJ1-4; D ambiguous. The CDR3 sequence is 15 residues long. V lost 0 bases, J lost 6 bases, and 11 bases lay in between. Per the germline V gene, CDR1 is PRHDT and CDR2 is FYEKMQ (reference sequence). The CDR3 DNA reads TGTGCCAGCAGCTTAGGCGGGCGAAACGATGAAAAACTGTTTTTT. It yields the protein CASSLGGRNDEKLFF.

This clone appeared a single time. V and J are TRBV30 and TRBJ2-2, with D possibly matching TRBD1 (5 bases). CDR1 is GTSNPN and CDR2 is SVGIG in the germline V gene (reference sequence). The CDR3 loop spans 13 amino acids. Trimming left V 3 bases short and J 8 bases short, with 13 bases between. CDR3 DNA sequence: TGTGCCTGGAGGGACATGGTGGCAGGGGAGCTGTTTTTT. Protein sequence: CAWRDMVAGELFF. Full variable domain (rest looked up from reference TRBV30 and TRBJ2-2): SQTIHQWPATLVQPVGSPLSLECTVEGTSNPNLYWYRQAAGRGLQLLFYSVGIGQISSEVPQNLSASRPQDRQFILSSKKLLLSDSGFYLCAWRDMVAGELFFGEGSRLTVL.

The V and J genes are TRBV4-3 and TRBJ2-3, with D unresolved. The CDR3 length is 17 residues. Trimming pared 0 bases from V and 0 bases from J, leaving 13 bases between. Germline loops: CDR1 LGHNA, CDR2 YSLEER. CDR3 nucleotides: TGCGCCAGCAGCCAAGATGGCCTACCCGCGAGCACAGATACGCAGTATTTT. It translates to CASSQDGLPASTDTQYF.

The chain links TRBV9 to TRBJ2-1; 7 bases map to TRBD1. CDR3 length: 16 residues. Germline V gives CDR1 SGDLS, CDR2 YYNGEE. With 0 bases clipped from V and 6 bases from J, the junction kept 9 bases outside the gene matches. The CDR3 sequence is CASSVVGTAPRNEQFF. CDR3 nucleotides: TGTGCCAGCAGCGTAGTAGGGACAGCCCCGCGCAATGAGCAGTTCTTC.

As regards this clone: The sample holds other DNA sequences that translate to the same CDR3. The chain has TRBV28 and TRBJ2-7; tentative D call: TRBD1 (6 bases). Germline V gives CDR1 MDHEN, CDR2 SYDVKM. The CDR3 runs 13 residues. With 2 bases removed from V and 4 bases from J, the gap between germline ends came to 9 bases. The CDR3 region is CASSLSQGYEQYF. CDR3 nucleotides: TGTGCCAGCAGTTTAAGCCAGGGGTACGAGCAGTACTTC.

The rearrangement uses TRBV5-1 and TRBJ1-1; TRBD1 agrees at 7 bases. V was pared by 4 bases and J by 8 bases, with 5 bases of the junction left unmatched. The CDR3 contains 12 residues. CDR1 and CDR2 from the germline V gene are SGHRS and YFSETQ. CDR3 amino acids: CASSLDRVEAFF. The DNA for the CDR3 is TGCGCCAGCAGCCTAGACAGGGTAGAAGCTTTCTTT.

The chain combines TRBV7-2 with TRBJ2-7; 7 bases are shared with TRBD2. CDR3 length equals 16 residues. Germline values: CDR1 SGHTA, CDR2 FQGNSA. Trimming removed 4 bases from V and 1 base from J; junction bases left unmatched: 10. In nucleotides, the CDR3 is TGTGCCAGCAGCTGGACACTCGGGGGGACTTCCTACGAGCAGTACTTC. It encodes CASSWTLGGTSYEQYF.

With respect to this clone: The same CDR3 can be traced to other DNA sequences in this sample. This chain uses TRBV5-6 with TRBJ2-7; D unclear. The CDR3 is 13 amino acids. Germline CDR1 is SGHDT and CDR2 is YYEEEE. V gave up 0 bases and J gave up 1 base, with 5 bases separating them. As DNA, the CDR3 is TGTGCCAGCAGCTTGGCGGGTTCCTACGAGCAGTACTTC. Its protein is CASSLAGSYEQYF.

The chain employs TRBV13 and TRBJ2-2, with D possibly being TRBD1 (6 bases). Germline V CDR1 and CDR2: PRHDT, FYEKMQ (reference sequence). This CDR3 has 12 residues. Deletions cut 5 bases from V and 6 bases from J, with 7 bases between. DNA of the CDR3: TGTGCCAGCAGCGGGGGCCCCGGGGAGCTGTTTTTT. Amino acid sequence: CASSGGPGELFF.

The chain combines TRBV28 with TRBJ1-3; 10 bases are a match to TRBD1. The CDR3 is 19 amino acids. Germline V gene sequence: CDR1 MDHEN, CDR2 SYDVKM. The junction had 19 bases not matched to a gene; V was cut back by 11 bases and J by 0 bases. As DNA, the CDR3 is TGTGCCGGCCCCCTGGGGACAGGGGTCCCCTCCTCCTCTGGAAACACCATATATTTT. As protein: CAGPLGTGVPSSSGNTIYF.

The genes are TRBV7-9 and TRBJ2-5, with 8 nucleotides matching TRBD1. The V and J ends lost 5 bases and 5 bases, in that order; junction bases with no gene match: 13. There are 16 residues in the CDR3. CDR1 is SEHNR, CDR2 FQNEAQ, per germline (reference sequence). CDR3 DNA sequence: TGTGCCAGCAGCCCCCAGCAGGGGGCTATGTCTGAGACCCAGTACTTC. Amino acids: CASSPQQGAMSETQYF. Full variable domain (outside the CDR3, taken from reference TRBV7-9 and TRBJ2-5): DTGVSQNPRHKITKRGQNVTFRCDPISEHNRLYWYRQTLGQGPEFLTYFQNEAQLEKSRLLSDRFSAERPKGSFSTLEIQRTEQGDSAMYLCASSPQQGAMSETQYFGPGTRLLVL.